The 12 T cell receptor beta chains given below trace back to one sample, sequenced in a study of human T cells and chemical hapten exposure. Described time point: patch test 1, 2 weeks after DPC sensitization. Treatment denoted: therapeutic diphenylcyclopropenone sensitization with weekly scalp DPC. TCRdb re-called the RACE reads with MiXCR, one entry per CDR3 protein. Of around 110,000 distinct CDR3 sequences listed, roughly 12% were seen once; the top ten hold about 1.4%. The sequences come from whole blood, collected in connection with sensitization to the hapten diphenylcyclopropenone (DPC). These receptors all come from a woman in her 50s with alopecia areata. Some clones in this sample may be carry-over from other donors' samples.

This clonotype occurred many times. The chain is built from TRBV29-1 and TRBJ2-7; 8 bases line up with TRBD1. CDR3 length equals 13 residues. Germline V gene lookup returns CDR1 SQVTM and CDR2 ANQGSEA. With V trimmed by 1 base and J by 9 bases, 8 bases remained unmatched. CDR3 sequence: CSVEGSDREAQYF. The CDR3 DNA reads as TGCAGCGTTGAAGGGTCGGACAGGGAAGCGCAGTACTTC.

This clonotype was detected many times. This rearrangement joins TRBV3-1 to TRBJ1-1; TRBD1 aligns across 8 bases. Germline assignment: CDR1 LGHDT and CDR2 YNNKEL (reference sequence). CDR3 length equals 14 residues. The V and J ends lost 5 bases and 8 bases, in that order; junction bases with no gene match: 10. For the CDR3, the DNA is TGTGCCAGCAGCGCAACGACAGGGGTCCGAGAAGCTTTCTTT. Its translation is CASSATTGVREAFF.

There are many counts of this clonotype. The chain uses TRBV12-3 or TRBV12-4 and TRBJ1-6; no clear D gene. The CDR3 runs to 15 residues. Trimming cost V 6 bases and J 0 bases, with 9 bases left between them. The CDR3: CASSHASSYNSPLHF. DNA of the CDR3: TGTGCCAGCAGCCACGCGAGCTCCTATAATTCACCCCTCCACTTT.

This clonotype has only a few counts. CDR3 nucleotides: TGCGCCAGCAGCTTGCTGCTCCACCAGGGAGAGACCCAGTACTTC. Translated: CASSLLLHQGETQYF. The chain links TRBV5-1 to TRBJ2-5; possible D gene TRBD1, 5 bases. The germline CDR1 and CDR2 sequences are SGHRS and YFSETQ. The CDR3 contains 15 residues. Trimming shortened V by 1 base and J by 4 bases, and 14 bases separated the two germline ends.

The genes are TRBV10-3 and TRBJ1-2, with 8 positions matching TRBD1. The trim removed 5 bases at V and 6 bases at J, leaving 8 bases unmatched. The germline CDR1 and CDR2 sequences are ENHRY and SYGVKD. This CDR3 has 14 residues. This CDR3 reads CAISPAGGADGYTF. DNA for the CDR3: TGTGCCATCAGTCCCGCAGGGGGCGCGGATGGCTACACCTTC.

This chain connects TRBV27 to TRBJ1-1; D might be TRBD1 (6 bases). There are 15 residues in the CDR3. V was trimmed by 7 bases and J by 5 bases, leaving 20 bases between them. Germline CDR1 and CDR2: MNHEY and SMNVEV (reference sequence). The CDR3 spells CASKPGHWKGTEAFF. The CDR3 coding sequence is TGTGCCAGCAAACCGGGACACTGGAAGGGGACTGAAGCTTTCTTT.

This clonotype showed up many times. This CDR3 is CSALHLTSSYEQYF. The CDR3 nucleotides are TGCAGTGCTCTCCACCTTACCAGCTCCTACGAGCAGTACTTC. The chain uses TRBV20-1 and TRBJ2-7; D is ambiguous. The germline V and J ends were trimmed by 5 bases and 0 bases, with 14 bases remaining between them. The CDR3 loop spans 14 amino acids. CDR1 and CDR2 from the germline V gene are DFQATT and SNEGSKA (reference sequence).

The rearrangement uses TRBV28 and TRBJ2-7, with D possibly being TRBD2 (5 bases). V lost 7 bases and J 4 bases, leaving 8 bases between the germline ends. This CDR3 comprises 11 residues. CDR1 and CDR2 (germline): MDHEN, SYDVKM. This chain's CDR3 is CASTTGYEQYF. CDR3 sequence (DNA): TGTGCCAGCACCACGGGGTACGAGCAGTACTTC.

The chain is built from TRBV3-1 and TRBJ2-1; D possibly corresponds to TRBD2 (6 bases). Germline V gene sequence: CDR1 LGHDT, CDR2 YNNKEL (reference sequence). This CDR3 comprises 13 residues. Trimming cost V 3 bases and J 8 bases, with 11 bases left between them. CDR3: CASSHRRADEQFF. CDR3 nucleotide sequence: TGTGCCAGCAGCCATCGGAGGGCCGATGAGCAGTTCTTC.

V gene TRBV11-2 combines with J gene TRBJ1-6, with D perhaps TRBD1 (5 bases). Trimming pared 4 bases from V and 9 bases from J, leaving 19 bases between. Germline V CDR1 and CDR2: SGHAT, FQNNGV. The CDR3 has 16 amino acids. The CDR3 here is CASSSSGADAGSPLHF. CDR3 nucleotide sequence: TGTGCCAGCAGCTCCTCCGGGGCAGACGCAGGTTCACCCCTCCACTTT.

This clonotype appeared many times. The chain links TRBV6-2 or TRBV6-3 to TRBJ2-1; no reliable D call. The CDR3 sequence is 12 residues long. Trimming stripped 6 bases from V and 4 bases from J, with 7 bases between. Germline values: CDR1 MNHEY, CDR2 SVGEGT. Here the CDR3 reads CASSLPYNEQFF. In nucleotides, the CDR3 is TGTGCCAGCAGCCTACCTTACAATGAGCAGTTCTTC.

This clonotype has a handful of counts. The chain links TRBV19 to TRBJ1-6; 8 bases fit TRBD1. CDR1 and CDR2 from the germline V gene are LNHDA and SQIVND (reference sequence). Trimming took 7 bases from V and 12 from J; bases not matched to a gene: 11. The CDR3 totals 14 residues. The CDR3 DNA reads as TGTGCCAGTATACCCGGGACAGGCATGGGACCCCTCCACTTT. It codes for CASIPGTGMGPLHF.